Presented here are 18 T cell receptor beta chains from one specimen sequenced in a study of cytomegalovirus exposure and HLA in healthy donors. Vbeta (60) and Jbeta (13) primers were used in the PCR. TCRdb's copy holds only in-frame clones and misses some; the assay was immunoSEQ multiplex PCR. Of about 220,000 clones listed, 80% to 85% are singletons. The material sequenced was PBMCs. These receptors were obtained from a boy between 2 and 10 years old in good health and CMV-seronegative.

This chain links TRBV5-1 with TRBJ2-1; weak D call: TRBD2 (5 bases). V was shortened by 0 bases and J by 9 bases, with 10 bases between the two germline ends. Per the germline V gene, CDR1 is SGHRS and CDR2 is YFSETQ. The CDR3 is 13 amino acids. The CDR3: CASSLGLSCEQFF. The CDR3 nucleotides are TGCGCCAGCAGCTTGGGACTATCATGTGAGCAGTTCTTC.

The genes are TRBV10-3 and TRBJ2-1; 11 nucleotides align to TRBD2. The CDR3 contains 15 residues. From germline, CDR1 is ENHRY and CDR2 SYGVKD. V dropped 1 base and J dropped 6; count of bases not matched to a gene: 2. The CDR3 here is CAISEYTSGSNEQFF. The CDR3 DNA follows: TGTGCCATCAGTGAGTATACTAGCGGGAGCAATGAGCAGTTCTTC.

The chain uses TRBV5-1 and TRBJ2-7, with TRBD1 identical over 9 bases. The germline CDR1 and CDR2 sequences are SGHRS and YFSETQ. This CDR3 spans 16 amino acids. The V gene end was trimmed by 0 bases and the J gene end by 6 bases; junction bases not matched to a gene: 10. CDR3 in amino acids: CASSLGADRGSVEQYF. The CDR3 bases are TGCGCCAGCAGCTTGGGAGCGGACAGGGGATCGGTCGAGCAGTACTTC.

This clone came up once. Here the CDR3 DNA reads TGTGCCAGCAGTTACGTGGGGGGGTGGGGGACTGAAGCTTTCTTT. It translates to CASSYVGGWGTEAFF. This chain connects TRBV6-5 to TRBJ1-1; D might be TRBD1 (5 bases). Trimming shortened V by 2 bases and J by 5 bases, and 15 bases separated the two germline ends. Germline V lookup: CDR1 MNHEY, CDR2 SVGAGI. CDR3 length equals 15 residues.

The chain couples TRBV30 to TRBJ1-2; perhaps TRBD1 as D (6 bases). CDR1 is GTSNPN, CDR2 SVGIG, per germline (reference sequence). CDR3 size: 13 residues. V lost 3 bases to trimming and J lost 5 bases, with 13 bases between them. For the CDR3, the DNA is TGTGCCTGGAGCGAGTGGGGGCCATATGGCTACACCTTC. This encodes CAWSEWGPYGYTF.

This sequence joins TRBV4-1 and TRBJ2-3, with D possibly being TRBD2 (6 bases). V lost 2 bases and J lost 3, with 12 bases in between. This CDR3 spans 15 amino acids. Germline values: CDR1 MGHRA, CDR2 YSYEKL. DNA of the CDR3: TGCGCCAGCAGCCAATTTATAGCGGCAACAGATACGCAGTATTTT. Translating gives CASSQFIAATDTQYF.

The CDR3 sequence is CASSQEAPHVQGYLPPQHF. The CDR3 DNA is TGCGCCAGCAGCCAAGAGGCGCCCCATGTACAGGGCTATCTCCCGCCCCAGCATTTT. The chain joins TRBV4-1 to TRBJ1-5, with D possibly TRBD1 on 6 matching bases. The germline V gene encodes CDR1 MGHRA and CDR2 YSYEKL. Trimming cost V 0 bases and J 9 bases, with 27 bases left between them. This CDR3 is 19 amino acids long.

This clone was detected once. V gene TRBV11-2 combines with J gene TRBJ1-2; TRBD1 might be the D (6 bases). Germline lookup yields CDR1 SGHAT and CDR2 FQNNGV. V was cut by 1 base and J by 1 base, with 13 bases left in between. This CDR3 spans 16 amino acids. CDR3 region: CASSLVGRGGNYGYTF. The CDR3 coding sequence is TGTGCCAGCAGCTTAGTCGGCAGGGGCGGTAACTATGGCTACACCTTC. Full variable domain (remainder filled in from reference TRBV11-2 and TRBJ1-2): EAGVAQSPRYKIIEKRQSVAFWCNPISGHATLYWYQQILGQGPKLLIQFQNNGVVDDSQLPKDRFSAERLKGVDSTLKIQPAKLEDSAVYLCASSLVGRGGNYGYTFGSGTRLTVV.

The J gene is TRBJ2-7, the V gene TRBV27, with 9 bases fitting TRBD2. The J segment lost 4 bases and the V segment lost 2 bases, leaving 3 bases of the junction unmatched. The germline CDR1 and CDR2 sequences are MNHEY and SMNVEV (reference sequence). The CDR3 has 14 amino acids. The CDR3 loop reads CASSLLAGLYEQYF. Here the CDR3 DNA reads TGTGCCAGCAGTTTACTAGCGGGACTGTACGAGCAGTACTTC.

This clone was observed a few times. The rearrangement uses TRBV25-1 and TRBJ2-5, with 7 bases fitting TRBD1. The CDR3 contains 15 residues. Looked up from germline, CDR1 is MGHDK and CDR2 is SYGVNS. Trimming at V came to 4 bases and at J to 3 bases, leaving 8 bases not matched to a gene. This chain's CDR3 is CASSVNRGQEETQYF. DNA of the CDR3: TGTGCCAGCAGTGTTAACAGGGGCCAAGAAGAGACCCAGTACTTC.

The chain couples TRBV2 to TRBJ2-7; 9 bases agree with TRBD2. V dropped 11 bases and J dropped 5; count of bases not matched to a gene: 10. This CDR3 spans 13 amino acids. Looked up from germline, CDR1 is SNHLY and CDR2 is FYNNEI. CDR3 sequence: CARGRGGANEQYF. The CDR3 DNA is TGTGCCCGGGGACGCGGGGGGGCCAACGAGCAGTACTTC. The whole variable domain, filled in from reference TRBV2 and TRBJ2-7, reads EPEVTQTPSHQVTQMGQEVILRCVPISNHLYFYWYRQILGQKVEFLVSFYNNEISEKSEIFDDQFSVERPDGSNFTLKIRSTKLEDSAMYFCARGRGGANEQYFGPGTRLTVT.

This sequence joins TRBV19 and TRBJ1-2; 8 bases are shared with TRBD1. The CDR3 consists of 12 residues. Germline lookup yields CDR1 LNHDA and CDR2 SQIVND (reference sequence). J lost 8 bases, V lost 5 bases, and 4 bases had no gene match. As DNA, the CDR3 is TGTGCCAGTAGTCTCGGGACAGGCGGCTACACCTTC. Protein: CASSLGTGGYTF.

The chain carries TRBV27 and TRBJ1-5, with D possibly matching TRBD1 (5 bases). The CDR3 has 14 amino acids. Germline V gene sequence: CDR1 MNHEY, CDR2 SMNVEV (reference sequence). With 2 bases removed from V and 2 bases from J, the gap between germline ends came to 7 bases. This chain's CDR3 is CASSLSRGNQPQHF. CDR3 sequence (DNA): TGTGCCAGCAGTTTAAGCAGGGGCAATCAGCCCCAGCATTTT.

The chain is built from TRBV28 and TRBJ2-7; D is perhaps TRBD2 (6 bases). The V gene lost 2 bases and the J gene lost 5 bases, with 10 bases spanning the gap. This CDR3 is 13 amino acids long. Germline-derived CDR1 and CDR2 are MDHEN and SYDVKM. DNA for the CDR3: TGTGCCAGCAGTTTACAGGGAGGCGACGAGCAGTACTTC. Translated: CASSLQGGDEQYF.

The V gene is TRBV25-1, the J gene TRBJ2-1; weak D call: TRBD1 (7 bases). There are 11 residues in the CDR3. The germline V gene has CDR1 MGHDK and CDR2 SYGVNS. Trimming took off 7 bases at V and 14 bases at J, with 15 bases between the two ends. CDR3: CASIHAGGKFF. The CDR3 coding sequence is TGTGCCAGCATTCATGCAGGGGGGAAGTTCTTC.

J is TRBJ2-7 and V is TRBV4-1; the D gene is possibly TRBD2 (6 bases). The V gene lost 4 bases and the J gene lost 3 bases, with 13 bases spanning the gap. Germline assignment: CDR1 MGHRA and CDR2 YSYEKL. The CDR3 covers 14 residues. The CDR3: CASSPRGGSYEQYF. CDR3 bases: TGCGCCAGCAGCCCTAGAGGAGGGAGCTACGAGCAGTACTTC.

The V and J genes are TRBV5-1 and TRBJ2-2; 7 bases are shared with TRBD2. After removal of 7 bases from V and 4 bases from J, the junction contained 16 bases not matched to a gene. CDR3 size: 17 residues. CDR1 and CDR2 (germline): SGHRS, YFSETQ. The chain's CDR3 is CASDSGAYRVGTGELFF. Written as DNA, the CDR3 is TGCGCCAGCGACAGCGGGGCGTACCGGGTGGGCACCGGGGAGCTGTTTTTT. Based on the CDR3 plus reference TRBV5-1 and TRBJ2-2, the full variable domain is KAGVTQTPRYLIKTRGQQVTLSCSPISGHRSVSWYQQTPGQGLQFLFEYFSETQRNKGNFPGRFSGRQFSNSRSEMNVSTLELGDSALYLCASDSGAYRVGTGELFFGEGSRLTVL.

This clone occurred a few times. The chain employs TRBV5-1 and TRBJ1-1, with TRBD1 as a possible D gene (6 bases). This CDR3 spans 16 amino acids. Germline CDR1 is SGHRS and CDR2 is YFSETQ. The V end was cut by 0 bases, the J end by 0 bases, with 12 bases between. The CDR3: CASSLALDRLNTEAFF. CDR3 coding DNA: TGCGCCAGCAGCTTGGCCCTGGACAGACTGAACACTGAAGCTTTCTTT.